This is a list of T cell receptor beta chains from one sample in a study of spatial heterogeneity in lung cancer. Via MiXCR, TCRdb re-called the 5' RACE reads, giving one row per CDR3 protein. The data hold tens of thousands of distinct CDR3 sequences, with around 12% observed a single time. This specimen consisted of PBMCs, obtained at surgery. All receptors come from a male donor with early-stage non-small cell lung cancer. Each CDR3 is given with its conserved first and last residue. A D gene is named only where the DNA matches it firmly. Expanded clones are given a class, and other clones once, few, many or no size at all.

clone_size j_call v_call d_call cdr3_aa cdr3_nt
. TRBJ2-3 TRBV21-1 . CASSPWPGLAGTDTQYF TGTGCCAGCAGCCCATGGCCGGGACTAGCGGGCACAGATACGCAGTATTTT
few TRBJ2-3 TRBV7-9 . CASSLEVLSTDTQYF TGTGCCAGCAGCTTAGAGGTCCTTAGCACAGATACGCAGTATTTT
. TRBJ1-4 TRBV30 TRBD1 CAWRTGTDEKLFF TGTGCCTGGAGGACAGGGACCGATGAAAAACTGTTTTTT
. TRBJ1-2 TRBV6-2/TRBV6-3 . CASSYPPGYTF TGTGCCAGCAGTTACCCGCCCGGCTACACCTTC
many TRBJ1-1 TRBV5-8 . CASSFQKIEAFF TGTGCCAGCAGCTTCCAGAAAATTGAAGCTTTCTTT
few TRBJ2-7 TRBV5-4 . CASSRLGLNEQYF TGTGCCAGCAGCCGACTAGGGCTCAACGAGCAGTACTTC
many TRBJ2-3 TRBV2 . CASSVIGSTDTQYF TGTGCCAGCAGTGTTATCGGGAGCACAGATACGCAGTATTTT
. TRBJ2-7 TRBV18 TRBD1 CASSAQGNSYEQYF TGTGCCAGCTCAGCACAGGGGAACTCCTACGAGCAGTACTTC
few TRBJ2-6 TRBV20-1 . CSAEGGFSGANVLTF TGCAGTGCTGAGGGAGGATTCTCTGGGGCCAACGTCCTGACTTTC
many TRBJ1-1 TRBV7-6 . CASSLRGANTEAFF TGTGCCAGCAGCTTACGGGGTGCTAACACTGAAGCTTTCTTT
few TRBJ1-5 TRBV19 TRBD1 CASTGPGQGYSNQPQHF TGTGCCAGTACCGGACCGGGACAGGGTTATAGCAATCAGCCCCAGCATTTT
many TRBJ2-7 TRBV24-1 TRBD2 CATSDPGLAGAEQYF TGTGCCACCAGTGATCCAGGACTAGCGGGAGCCGAGCAGTACTTC
many TRBJ2-5 TRBV7-9 TRBD2 CASSRSGSRETQYF TGTGCCAGCAGCCGTAGCGGGAGCCGAGAGACCCAGTACTTC
. TRBJ2-3 TRBV5-1 . CASSLAFVTGRDTQYF TGCGCCAGCAGCTTGGCCTTCGTTACAGGGCGAGATACGCAGTATTTT
few TRBJ2-7 TRBV27 . CASSSTNGYEQYF TGTGCCAGCAGTTCTACTAACGGCTACGAGCAGTACTTC
many TRBJ2-2 TRBV7-2 . CASSLVPLLNTGELFF TGTGCCAGCAGCTTAGTGCCACTCCTAAACACCGGGGAGCTGTTTTTT
few TRBJ2-5 TRBV7-7 . CASSRAPGGLDWTQYF TGTGCTAGCAGCCGCGCCCCGGGCGGCCTAGATTGGACCCAGTACTTC
few TRBJ2-3 TRBV7-2 TRBD1 CASSFLGQVTDTQYF TGTGCCAGCAGCTTTTTGGGACAGGTCACAGATACGCAGTATTTT
. TRBJ1-5 TRBV7-2 . CASSPDSYQPQHF TGTGCCAGCAGTCCGGACAGTTATCAGCCCCAGCATTTT
. TRBJ1-3 TRBV14 . CASSQVARGFRNTIYF TGTGCCAGCAGCCAAGTAGCCAGGGGATTTAGAAACACCATATATTTT
. TRBJ2-1 TRBV7-2 TRBD1 CASSLRGLGENEQFF TGTGCCAGCAGCTTAAGGGGGCTAGGGGAAAATGAGCAGTTCTTC
. TRBJ2-3 TRBV12-5 TRBD1 CARTRDRGRMEKDTQYF TGTGCTAGGACCCGGGACAGGGGGCGAATGGAGAAGGATACGCAGTATTTT
many TRBJ2-1 TRBV7-9 . CASSLRLDSPNEQFF TGTGCCAGCAGCTTACGACTGGACAGCCCCAATGAGCAGTTCTTC
. TRBJ2-1 TRBV29-1 TRBD2 CSVDPSGSGYNEQFF TGCAGCGTTGACCCTAGCGGGAGCGGCTACAATGAGCAGTTCTTC
few TRBJ2-5 TRBV27 TRBD2 CASSPLAGVETQYF TGTGCCAGCAGTCCACTAGCGGGAGTAGAGACCCAGTACTTC